A single sample is the source of the 27 T cell receptor beta chains below, sequenced in a study of cytomegalovirus exposure and HLA in healthy donors. A multiplex PCR was run with 60 Vbeta primers and 13 Jbeta primers. Assay used: immunoSEQ multiplex PCR; TCRdb lists only in-frame clones, some missing. The sample holds fewer than 100,000 clones. Sample: PBMCs. These receptors originate from a man aged 45-60 years in good health and CMV-seronegative.

This rearrangement joins TRBV29-1 to TRBJ2-6; D uncertain. The CDR3 extends over 18 amino acids. Germline loops: CDR1 SQVTM, CDR2 ANQGSEA. With 6 bases removed from V and 0 bases from J, the gap between germline ends came to 21 bases. CDR3: CSVPTLPLSGSGANVLTF. The CDR3, as DNA: TGCAGCGTCCCAACTCTCCCCCTCTCGGGCTCTGGGGCCAACGTCCTGACTTTC.

The V gene is TRBV4-2, the J gene TRBJ2-2, with TRBD2 identical over 13 bases. The CDR3 runs to 17 residues. Germline V gene data show CDR1 as LGHNA and CDR2 as YNFKEQ. The V gene end was trimmed by 0 bases and the J gene end by 6 bases; junction bases not matched to a gene: 4. The CDR3 sequence: CASSQDILAGGPGELFF. The CDR3 DNA is TGTGCCAGCAGCCAAGACATACTAGCGGGGGGGCCCGGGGAGCTGTTTTTT.

The chain employs TRBV27 and TRBJ2-7; 11 bases are shared with TRBD2. The CDR3 is made up of 15 amino acids. Trimming at V came to 2 bases and at J to 3 bases, leaving 3 bases not matched to a gene. Germline V gene sequence: CDR1 MNHEY, CDR2 SMNVEV (reference sequence). CDR3: CASSLVLAGVYEQYF. The CDR3 nucleotides read TGTGCCAGCAGTTTAGTACTAGCGGGGGTCTACGAGCAGTACTTC.

This rearrangement joins TRBV18 to TRBJ2-7; 14 nucleotides line up with TRBD2. From germline, CDR1 is KGHSH and CDR2 LQKENI. Germline trimming cut 3 bases from V and 3 bases from J; bases unmatched to any gene: 4. CDR3 length: 16 amino acids. The CDR3 DNA is TGTGCCAGCTCACCGTCCGGGACTAGCGGGGGCTACGAGCAGTACTTC. This gives the protein CASSPSGTSGGYEQYF.

This sequence joins TRBV28 and TRBJ2-4, with D perhaps matching TRBD1 (5 bases). Germline CDR1 and CDR2: MDHEN and SYDVKM. The length of the CDR3 is 15 residues. The germline V and J ends were trimmed by 4 bases and 6 bases, with 16 bases remaining between them. CDR3 DNA sequence: TGTGCCAGCAGTTCCTATATAGACGACAGAAACATTCAGTACTTC. It is translated as CASSSYIDDRNIQYF.

The chain combines TRBV7-3 with TRBJ2-2; the match to TRBD1 covers 9 bases. The CDR3 is made up of 14 amino acids. V dropped 6 bases and J dropped 5; count of bases not matched to a gene: 4. The V gene's germline CDR1 is SGHTA and CDR2 FQGTGA. The CDR3 region is CASSRDRDTGELFF. The CDR3 DNA reads TGTGCCAGCAGTAGGGACAGGGATACCGGGGAGCTGTTTTTT.

V and J are TRBV7-2 and TRBJ1-1; no clear D. CDR1 and CDR2 (germline): SGHTA, FQGNSA. This CDR3 has 14 residues. Deletions cut 2 bases from V and 2 bases from J, with 9 bases between. The CDR3 DNA sequence: TGTGCCAGCAGCTTAATGGCAGGCAACACTGAAGCTTTCTTT. It is translated as CASSLMAGNTEAFF.

The chain uses TRBV28 and TRBJ1-4, with 7 bases matching TRBD1. The CDR3 runs 15 residues. Germline V CDR1 and CDR2: MDHEN, SYDVKM. After removal of 3 bases from V and 4 bases from J, the junction contained 5 bases not matched to a gene. CDR3 in amino acids: CASSFRRDSNEKLFF. CDR3 DNA sequence: TGTGCCAGCAGTTTTCGGCGGGACAGTAATGAAAAACTGTTTTTT. Combining the CDR3 with reference TRBV28 and TRBJ1-4 gives the whole variable domain DVKVTQSSRYLVKRTGEKVFLECVQDMDHENMFWYRQDPGLGLRLIYFSYDVKMKEKGDIPEGYSVSREKKERFSLILESASTNQTSMYLCASSFRRDSNEKLFFGSGTQLSVL.

The rearrangement uses TRBV10-3 and TRBJ2-3, with 8 bases that match TRBD2. Germline loops: CDR1 ENHRY, CDR2 SYGVKD. V shed 7 bases, J shed 2 bases, and the junction held 14 bases outside the gene matches. This CDR3 comprises 17 residues. As DNA, the CDR3 is TGTGCCATCACCCCTGGAGGTGGCGGGGGGAACACAGATACGCAGTATTTT. This gives the protein CAITPGGGGGNTDTQYF.

V gene TRBV18 combines with J gene TRBJ2-7; 7 bases map to TRBD1. The CDR3 runs to 15 residues. With 3 bases clipped from V and 1 base from J, the junction kept 6 bases outside the gene matches. Germline V gene data show CDR1 as KGHSH and CDR2 as LQKENI. CDR3 DNA: TGTGCCAGCTCACCCCAGGGGGAACCATCCTACGAGCAGTACTTC. It codes for CASSPQGEPSYEQYF.

V gene TRBV19 combines with J gene TRBJ2-1; 7 bases are a match to TRBD1. This CDR3 region has 15 residues. Germline V gene sequence: CDR1 LNHDA, CDR2 SQIVND (reference sequence). Germline trimming cut 7 bases from V and 5 bases from J; bases unmatched to any gene: 11. This CDR3 reads CASTWGQRSDNEQFF. Here the CDR3 DNA reads TGTGCCAGTACATGGGGACAGAGAAGCGACAATGAGCAGTTCTTC.

This sequence joins TRBV14 and TRBJ1-2, with 7 bases identical to TRBD1. This CDR3 contains 16 residues. The V gene's germline CDR1 is SGHDN and CDR2 FVKESK. Losses at the gene ends were 0 bases for V and 6 bases for J; bases not matched to a gene: 10. Here the CDR3 reads CASSQDRTGKTNGYTF. The CDR3 nucleotides read TGTGCCAGCAGCCAAGATCGGACAGGAAAAACTAATGGCTACACCTTC.

The chain has TRBV19 and TRBJ2-5; D is ambiguous. The germline V gene has CDR1 LNHDA and CDR2 SQIVND (reference sequence). The CDR3 is 11 residues long. V was trimmed by 6 bases and J by 5 bases, leaving 7 bases between them. As DNA, the CDR3 is TGTGCCAGTAGCACCAGGGAGACCCAGTACTTC. It specifies CASSTRETQYF.

This rearrangement joins TRBV2 to TRBJ2-7, with D possibly being TRBD1 (6 bases). There are 15 residues in the CDR3. CDR1 is SNHLY and CDR2 is FYNNEI in the germline V gene. V lost 5 bases and J 5 bases, leaving 19 bases between the germline ends. CDR3 residues: CASSPFTGPWDEQYF. The DNA for the CDR3 is TGTGCCAGCAGTCCATTTACAGGGCCTTGGGACGAGCAGTACTTC.

J is TRBJ1-1 and V is TRBV10-3; D unclear. Germline V gives CDR1 ENHRY, CDR2 SYGVKD. This CDR3 has 14 amino acids. V was trimmed by 4 bases and J by 1 base, leaving 10 bases between them. CDR3 nucleotides: TGTGCCATCAGTGGAACAGAGAAGAACACTGAAGCTTTCTTT. Its protein product is CAISGTEKNTEAFF.

The J gene is TRBJ1-1, the V gene TRBV18, with D possibly TRBD1 on 5 matching bases. Germline values: CDR1 KGHSH, CDR2 LQKENI. V lost 8 bases and J lost 3, with 16 bases in between. The CDR3 spans 14 residues. The CDR3 is CASNHRGGDTEAFF. The CDR3 region has the DNA TGTGCCAGCAATCACCGCGGGGGGGACACTGAAGCTTTCTTT.

This chain connects TRBV7-2 to TRBJ1-6, with D uncertain. Trimming left V 1 base short and J 7 bases short, with 8 bases between. The CDR3 has 14 residues. From germline, CDR1 is SGHTA and CDR2 FQGNSA. CDR3 in DNA: TGTGCCAGCAGCTTAGACAGTACCAATTCACCCCTCCACTTT. Protein product: CASSLDSTNSPLHF. Full variable domain (remainder filled in from reference TRBV7-2 and TRBJ1-6): GAGVSQSPSNKVTEKGKDVELRCDPISGHTALYWYRQSLGQGLEFLIYFQGNSAPDKSGLPSDRFSAERTGGSVSTLTIQRTQQEDSAVYLCASSLDSTNSPLHFGNGTRLTVT.

The chain uses TRBV6-1 and TRBJ2-7; 7 positions agree with TRBD1. The CDR3 runs to 15 residues. CDR1 MNHNS and CDR2 SASEGT come from the germline V gene. V lost 5 bases, J lost 4 bases, and 11 bases stayed unmatched. CDR3 DNA: TGTGCCAGCAGTCTAACAGGGGCCCTTGGGTACGAGCAGTACTTC. Encoded protein: CASSLTGALGYEQYF.

The chain couples TRBV4-1 to TRBJ2-5; 12 bases line up with TRBD2. Germline values: CDR1 MGHRA, CDR2 YSYEKL. Germline trimming cut 2 bases from V and 2 bases from J; bases unmatched to any gene: 12. The CDR3 is 19 amino acids. The chain's CDR3 is CASSQRTSGENPSQETQYF. The CDR3 DNA reads as TGCGCCAGCAGCCAACGGACTAGCGGGGAGAATCCTTCTCAAGAGACCCAGTACTTC.

The chain recombines TRBV4-2 with TRBJ2-3, with TRBD2 identical over 9 bases. This CDR3 contains 17 residues. CDR1 is LGHNA and CDR2 is YNFKEQ in the germline V gene. V shed 0 bases and J 9 bases; nucleotides not matched to a gene: 13. Here the CDR3 reads CASSQEGVAGARGTQYF. CDR3 sequence (DNA): TGTGCCAGCAGCCAAGAGGGGGTAGCGGGGGCCCGGGGCACGCAGTATTTT.

The chain uses TRBV7-2 and TRBJ1-4; D ambiguous. The CDR3 has 14 residues. CDR1 and CDR2 from the germline V gene are SGHTA and FQGNSA. Trimming stripped 2 bases from V and 6 bases from J, with 10 bases between. CDR3: CASSLKSGDEKLFF. CDR3 sequence (DNA): TGTGCCAGCAGCTTAAAATCGGGAGATGAAAAACTGTTTTTT. Variable domain in full (rest from reference TRBV7-2 and TRBJ1-4): GAGVSQSPSNKVTEKGKDVELRCDPISGHTALYWYRQSLGQGLEFLIYFQGNSAPDKSGLPSDRFSAERTGGSVSTLTIQRTQQEDSAVYLCASSLKSGDEKLFFGSGTQLSVL.

This rearrangement joins TRBV18 to TRBJ2-3, with 10 bases fitting TRBD2. With V trimmed by 0 bases and J by 4 bases, 7 bases remained unmatched. The germline gives CDR1 KGHSH, CDR2 LQKENI. This CDR3 has 17 residues. The CDR3 nucleotides read TGTGCCAGCTCACCACCGGGGTCTAGCGGGGGCCCAGATACGCAGTATTTT. Translation gives CASSPPGSSGGPDTQYF.

This chain connects TRBV7-2 to TRBJ1-1, with 7 bases matching TRBD1. V lost 11 bases, J lost 2 bases, and 8 bases stayed unmatched. Germline values: CDR1 SGHTA, CDR2 FQGNSA. The CDR3 has 13 amino acids. The CDR3 coding sequence is TGTGCCGGAGGCGACAGGGCAAACACTGAAGCTTTCTTT. This translates into CAGGDRANTEAFF.

The V gene is TRBV19, the J gene TRBJ1-5, with D possibly matching TRBD1 (5 bases). Germline V CDR1 and CDR2: LNHDA, SQIVND (reference sequence). The CDR3 spans 13 residues. The V gene lost 7 bases and the J gene lost 9 bases, with 16 bases spanning the gap. CDR3 DNA: TGTGCCAGTAATCCCGAGGGGAGGGGGCCCCAGCATTTT. Protein sequence: CASNPEGRGPQHF.

This chain uses TRBV28 with TRBJ2-3; D not resolved. V gave up 5 bases and J gave up 2 bases, with 8 bases separating them. Germline V CDR1 and CDR2: MDHEN, SYDVKM. The CDR3 is 13 amino acids. As DNA, the CDR3 is TGTGCCAGCAGTGCTAGAAACACAGATACGCAGTATTTT. This sequence encodes CASSARNTDTQYF.

This chain links TRBV5-1 with TRBJ1-2; D might be TRBD1 (5 bases). Germline assignment: CDR1 SGHRS and CDR2 YFSETQ. V lost 4 bases and J lost 2, with 15 bases in between. This CDR3 has 15 residues. CDR3 in amino acids: CASSPGEHWNYGYTF. As DNA, the CDR3 is TGCGCCAGCAGCCCGGGGGAGCACTGGAACTATGGCTACACCTTC. The whole variable domain, remainder taken from reference TRBV5-1 and TRBJ1-2, is KAGVTQTPRYLIKTRGQQVTLSCSPISGHRSVSWYQQTPGQGLQFLFEYFSETQRNKGNFPGRFSGRQFSNSRSEMNVSTLELGDSALYLCASSPGEHWNYGYTFGSGTRLTVV.

This sequence joins TRBV5-4 and TRBJ2-5; perhaps TRBD2 as D (5 bases). This CDR3 is 13 amino acids long. The germline V gene has CDR1 SGHNT and CDR2 YYREEE (reference sequence). Between the trimmed V and J ends, which lost 3 bases and 5 bases, there was a span of 11 bases. The CDR3 coding sequence is TGTGCCAGCAGCTACAACTCGGGGGAGACCCAGTACTTC. It yields the protein CASSYNSGETQYF.